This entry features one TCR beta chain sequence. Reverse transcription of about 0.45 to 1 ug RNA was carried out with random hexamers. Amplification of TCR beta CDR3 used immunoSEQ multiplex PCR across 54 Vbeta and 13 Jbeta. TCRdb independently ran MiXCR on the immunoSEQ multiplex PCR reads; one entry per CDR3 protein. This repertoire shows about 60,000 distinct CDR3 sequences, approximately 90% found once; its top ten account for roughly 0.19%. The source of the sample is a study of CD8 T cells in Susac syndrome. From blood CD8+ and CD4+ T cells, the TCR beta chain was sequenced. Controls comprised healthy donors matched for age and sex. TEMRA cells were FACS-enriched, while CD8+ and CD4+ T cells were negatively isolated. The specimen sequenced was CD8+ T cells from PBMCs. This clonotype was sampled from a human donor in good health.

The CDR3 loop reads CSAYEGGLYGYTF. DNA of the CDR3: TGCAGTGCCTACGAGGGGGGCCTCTATGGCTACACCTTC. This chain links TRBV20-1 with TRBJ1-2, with TRBD1 as a possible D gene (6 bases). Trimming stripped 6 bases from V and 4 bases from J, with 15 bases between. The CDR3 has 13 residues. Germline V CDR1 and CDR2: DFQATT, SNEGSKA (reference sequence).